This is a list of T cell receptor beta chains from one sample in a study of blood T cell repertoires in COVID-19. Data came from immunoSEQ multiplex PCR; TCRdb stores just in-frame clones and leaves some out. This table has 200,000 to 300,000 clones, about four fifths appearing once. The sample was peripheral blood. These receptors all come from a man aged 30 to 39 who had recovered from COVID-19. Each CDR3 is given with its conserved first and last residue. Fields, in order: V gene, J gene, clone size, D gene, CDR3 protein, CDR3 DNA. D genes are given only for firm matches. The size of a clone is reported for some rows only, either as once, few or many, or as a class for expanded clones.

TRBV6-1,TRBJ2-7,.,.,CASSESSDEQYF,TGTGCCAGCAGTGAGTCATCGGACGAGCAGTACTTC
TRBV5-4,TRBJ2-5,.,TRBD2,CASSLGSGGNIGETQYF,TGTGCCAGCAGCTTGGGCTCCGGGGGGAATATTGGAGAGACCCAGTACTTC
TRBV5-4,TRBJ1-4,.,.,CASSFFGEKLFF,TGTGCCAGCAGCTTTTTCGGTGAAAAACTGTTTTTT
TRBV10-3,TRBJ1-5,.,.,CAISEGAGQPQHF,TGTGCCATCAGTGAGGGTGCGGGTCAGCCCCAGCATTTT
TRBV2,TRBJ2-1,.,.,CASTRRVEQFF,TGTGCCAGCACTAGGCGAGTAGAGCAGTTCTTC
TRBV13,TRBJ2-3,once,.,CASSLGDSLLSTDTQYF,TGTGCCAGCAGCTTAGGAGACTCACTCCTCTCAACAGATACGCAGTATTTT
TRBV7-2,TRBJ2-5,.,.,CASSLPRGAQETQYF,TGTGCCAGCAGCTTACCCCGGGGGGCTCAAGAGACCCAGTACTTC
TRBV14,TRBJ2-2,once,.,CASSQDLLGRREAPGELFF,TGTGCCAGCAGCCAAGATCTTTTGGGGCGCAGGGAGGCTCCCGGGGAGCTGTTTTTT
TRBV19,TRBJ2-3,.,.,CACSVYSTDTQYF,TGTGCCTGTAGTGTTTACAGTACAGATACGCAGTATTTT
TRBV2,TRBJ1-2,.,TRBD1,CASIQRRGHYGYTF,TGTGCCAGCATCCAGCGGAGGGGGCACTATGGCTACACCTTC
TRBV18,TRBJ1-5,.,.,CASSQSAGYQPQHF,TGTGCCAGCTCCCAGAGCGCAGGGTACCAGCCCCAGCATTTT
TRBV13,TRBJ1-4,.,.,CASSENREDDEKLFF,TGTGCCAGCAGCGAAAACAGGGAAGATGATGAAAAACTGTTTTTT
TRBV9,TRBJ1-1,.,.,CASSVGQRNTEAFF,TGTGCCAGCAGCGTAGGACAGAGGAACACTGAAGCTTTCTTT
TRBV10-3,TRBJ1-6,.,.,CAISGINSPLHF,TGTGCCATCAGTGGTATTAATTCACCCCTCCACTTT
TRBV12-5,TRBJ2-7,.,TRBD2,CASGLLRPSGGSYEQYF,TGTGCTAGTGGTCTCCTCCGGCCCAGCGGGGGGTCCTACGAGCAGTACTTC
TRBV7-2,TRBJ1-3,.,.,CASSLSSSGNTIYF,TGTGCCAGCAGCCTGAGCTCTTCTGGAAACACCATATATTTT
TRBV2,TRBJ2-1,.,TRBD2,CASTQNAGTRGGEQFF,TGTGCCAGCACTCAAAACGCCGGGACTAGGGGGGGTGAGCAGTTCTTC
TRBV12-5,TRBJ2-7,few,TRBD2,CARGGLHEQYF,TGTGCAAGGGGAGGGCTCCACGAGCAGTACTTC
TRBV4-2,TRBJ2-2,.,.,CASSQDRTDYTGELFF,TGTGCCAGCAGCCAAGATAGGACAGATTACACCGGGGAGCTGTTTTTT
TRBV7-6,TRBJ1-4,few,TRBD1,CAVGTANEKLFF,TGTGCCGTCGGGACAGCAAATGAAAAACTGTTTTTT
TRBV9,TRBJ2-7,.,TRBD1,CASSPRDRGFHEQYF,TGTGCCAGCAGCCCCCGGGACAGGGGTTTCCACGAGCAGTACTTC
TRBV9,TRBJ2-1,once,TRBD2,CASSGVSGGFYNEQFF,TGTGCCAGCAGCGGGGTGAGCGGGGGGTTTTACAATGAGCAGTTCTTC
TRBV19,TRBJ2-4,.,TRBD1,CAAQGQENIQYF,TGTGCCGCACAGGGACAGGAAAACATTCAGTACTTC
TRBV10-2,TRBJ1-1,.,TRBD1,CASRGGGYTEAFF,TGCGCCAGCAGAGGAGGGGGCTATACTGAAGCTTTCTTT
TRBV6-5,TRBJ2-7,.,TRBD2,CASSRAGVGEQYF,TGTGCCAGCAGTCGCGCGGGGGTCGGGGAGCAGTACTTC
TRBV5-5,TRBJ1-5,.,.,CASSLSPGNNQPQHF,TGTGCCAGCAGCTTGAGTCCAGGGAACAATCAGCCCCAGCATTTT
TRBV2,TRBJ1-2,.,.,CASMRTGGYTF,TGTGCCAGCATGAGAACTGGTGGCTACACCTTC
TRBV28,TRBJ1-4,.,TRBD1,CASTPDREKLFF,TGTGCCAGCACACCGGACAGGGAAAAACTGTTTTTT
TRBV7-2,TRBJ2-5,.,.,CASSPQETQYF,TGTGCCAGCAGCCCTCAGGAGACCCAGTACTTC
TRBV6-5,TRBJ1-1,.,TRBD1,CASQGDRAAEAFF,TGTGCCAGTCAAGGGGACAGGGCGGCTGAAGCTTTCTTT
TRBV4-2,TRBJ2-1,.,.,CASSQLGHGFSNEQFF,TGTGCCAGCAGCCAACTAGGTCACGGGTTCAGCAATGAGCAGTTCTTC
TRBV18,TRBJ1-1,.,TRBD1,CASSPPGAGGVVEAFF,TGTGCCAGCTCACCACCGGGGGCAGGGGGCGTAGTTGAAGCTTTCTTT
TRBV20-1,TRBJ2-1,.,TRBD2,CSASSSGLRLSSYNEQFF,TGCAGTGCTAGTAGTAGCGGGCTACGCCTTAGCTCCTACAATGAGCAGTTCTTC
TRBV9,TRBJ1-4,.,TRBD1,CASSAGQGAAANEKLFF,TGTGCCAGCAGCGCGGGACAGGGGGCGGCGGCTAATGAAAAACTGTTTTTT
TRBV28,TRBJ1-1,.,.,CASHSDGLRAFF,TGTGCCAGCCATTCGGACGGACTTAGAGCTTTCTTT
TRBV5-5,TRBJ1-2,few,.,CASSSLDYGYTF,TGTGCCAGCAGCTCCCTCGACTATGGCTACACCTTC
TRBV7-2,TRBJ1-1,few,.,CASSSGRGTEAFF,TGTGCCAGCAGCTCCGGACGGGGCACTGAAGCTTTCTTT
TRBV9,TRBJ2-2,.,.,CASSGKIATNTGELFF,TGTGCCAGCAGCGGGAAGATAGCTACGAACACCGGGGAGCTGTTTTTT
TRBV2,TRBJ2-7,.,.,CASSTGTFYEQYF,TGTGCCAGCAGTACCGGGACATTCTACGAGCAGTACTTC
TRBV6-1,TRBJ1-3,.,.,CASSESTGGNTIYF,TGTGCCAGCAGTGAATCTACCGGTGGAAACACCATATATTTT
TRBV5-1,TRBJ2-3,.,TRBD2,CASSTFREGRTDTQYF,TGCGCCAGCAGTACCTTTAGGGAGGGCCGCACAGATACGCAGTATTTT
TRBV5-1,TRBJ2-4,.,TRBD1,CASSPQGDIQYF,TGCGCCAGCAGCCCACAGGGGGACATTCAGTACTTC
TRBV9,TRBJ2-1,.,TRBD2,CASSVDAGGNAVQFF,TGTGCCAGCAGCGTAGATGCGGGGGGGAACGCAGTGCAGTTCTTC
TRBV5-6,TRBJ2-1,.,.,CASSSGARAGEQFF,TGTGCCAGCAGCTCGGGCGCCAGGGCAGGTGAGCAGTTCTTC
TRBV10-3,TRBJ1-1,.,TRBD1,CAISDGTDTEAFF,TGTGCCATCAGTGACGGGACAGATACTGAAGCTTTCTTT
TRBV7-2,TRBJ1-3,.,.,CASSSRFYGRGNTIYF,TGTGCCAGCAGCTCCCGATTCTACGGTCGTGGAAACACCATATATTTT
TRBV7-8,TRBJ1-1,.,.,CASSQGGSFEAFF,TGTGCCAGCAGTCAAGGGGGAAGCTTTGAAGCTTTCTTT
TRBV14,TRBJ1-1,.,TRBD1,CASSQEGDRGTPTEAFF,TGTGCCAGCAGCCAAGAGGGAGACAGGGGGACCCCCACTGAAGCTTTCTTT
TRBV3-1/TRBV3-2,TRBJ1-6,.,.,CASSQGSLIGSPLHF,TGTGCCAGCAGCCAAGGTAGCCTAATCGGTTCACCCCTCCACTTT
TRBV6-4,TRBJ2-1,few,.,CASRRGAGYNEQFF,TGTGCCAGCAGACGGGGGGCCGGTTACAATGAGCAGTTCTTC
TRBV25-1,TRBJ2-3,.,TRBD1,CASSEYRTTGGDTQYF,TGTGCCAGCAGTGAATATCGGACGACAGGGGGAGATACGCAGTATTTT
TRBV19,TRBJ2-5,.,TRBD2,CASSSLAGDQETQYF,TGTGCCAGTAGTAGCCTAGCGGGGGACCAAGAGACCCAGTACTTC
TRBV18,TRBJ2-5,.,TRBD1,CASSPGTGETQYF,TGTGCCAGCTCACCGGGGACAGGAGAGACCCAGTACTTC
TRBV12-5,TRBJ2-4,.,.,CASGFPPRSGHF,TGTGCTAGTGGTTTCCCCCCGCGTAGTGGGCACTTC
TRBV4-1,TRBJ2-1,.,TRBD2,CASSQDVGGGSNEQFF,TGCGCCAGCAGCCAAGATGTTGGGGGGGGGTCCAATGAGCAGTTCTTC
TRBV6-5,TRBJ2-1,.,TRBD1,CASSPGQGSAEQFF,TGTGCCAGCAGCCCGGGACAGGGGTCGGCTGAGCAGTTCTTC
TRBV19,TRBJ1-1,.,TRBD1,CASSPRGTGVVAFF,TGTGCCAGTAGCCCCCGCGGGACAGGTGTCGTTGCTTTCTTT
TRBV2,TRBJ2-3,.,TRBD2,CASRVAGVSTDTQYF,TGTGCCAGCAGGGTTGCGGGGGTTAGCACAGATACGCAGTATTTT
TRBV2,TRBJ2-5,.,.,CASRKNWGGTQYF,TGTGCCAGCAGGAAAAACTGGGGCGGGACCCAGTACTTC